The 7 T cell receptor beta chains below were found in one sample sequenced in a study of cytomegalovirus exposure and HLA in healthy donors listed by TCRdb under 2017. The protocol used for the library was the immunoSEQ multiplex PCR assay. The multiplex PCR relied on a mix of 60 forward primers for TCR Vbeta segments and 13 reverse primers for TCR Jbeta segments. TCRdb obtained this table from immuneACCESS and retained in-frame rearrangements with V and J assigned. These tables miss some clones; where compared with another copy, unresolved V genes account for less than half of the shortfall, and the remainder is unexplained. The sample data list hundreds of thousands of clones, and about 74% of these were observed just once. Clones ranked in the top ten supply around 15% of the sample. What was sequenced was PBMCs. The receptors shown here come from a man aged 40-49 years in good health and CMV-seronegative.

In nucleotides, the CDR3 is TGCGCCAGCAGTCAATGCAAGGAGGGAGCAGTCCCGCAGTACTTC. As protein: CASSQCKEGAVPQYF. V is TRBV23-1 and J is TRBJ2-7, with a tentative D call TRBD2 (6 bases). TRBV23-1 is assigned to the ORF class and has an uncertain function. The CDR3 is 15 residues long. V gave up 1 base and J gave up 9 bases, with 19 bases separating them.

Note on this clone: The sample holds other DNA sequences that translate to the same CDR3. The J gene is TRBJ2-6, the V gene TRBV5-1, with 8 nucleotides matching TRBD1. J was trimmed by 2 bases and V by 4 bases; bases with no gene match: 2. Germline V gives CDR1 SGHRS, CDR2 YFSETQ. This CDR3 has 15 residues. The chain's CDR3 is CASSPRGPGANVLTF. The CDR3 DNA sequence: TGCGCCAGCAGCCCCAGGGGGCCTGGGGCCAACGTCCTGACTTTC.

Here the CDR3 DNA reads TGTGCCAGCAGTCCGCCCAGGGGAATGGCCTACGAGCAGTACTTC. Its translation: CASSPPRGMAYEQYF. The chain combines TRBV28 with TRBJ2-5; a weak D match, TRBD1 (6 bases). The end of the DNA aligns better with TRBJ2-7, so the J call may be wrong. Germline V gene sequence: CDR1 MDHEN, CDR2 SYDVKM. The CDR3 extends over 15 amino acids.

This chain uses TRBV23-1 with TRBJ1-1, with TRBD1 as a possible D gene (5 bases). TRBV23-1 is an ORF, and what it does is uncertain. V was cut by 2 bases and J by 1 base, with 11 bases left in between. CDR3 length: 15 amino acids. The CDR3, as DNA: TGCGCCAGCAGTCAACCCGGGGGTTGGAACACTGAAGCTTTCTTT. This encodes CASSQPGGWNTEAFF.

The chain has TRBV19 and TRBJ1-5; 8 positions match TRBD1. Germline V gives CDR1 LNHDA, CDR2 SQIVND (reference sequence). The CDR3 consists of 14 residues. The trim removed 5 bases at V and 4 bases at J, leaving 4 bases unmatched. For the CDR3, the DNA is TGTGCCAGTAGTCCCGGACAGGGAAATCAGCCCCAGCATTTT. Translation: CASSPGQGNQPQHF. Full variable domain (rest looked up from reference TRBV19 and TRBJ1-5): DGGITQSPKYLFRKEGQNVTLSCEQNLNHDAMYWYRQDPGQGLRLIYYSQIVNDFQKGDIAEGYSVSREKKESFPLTVTSAQKNPTAFYLCASSPGQGNQPQHFGDGTRLSIL.

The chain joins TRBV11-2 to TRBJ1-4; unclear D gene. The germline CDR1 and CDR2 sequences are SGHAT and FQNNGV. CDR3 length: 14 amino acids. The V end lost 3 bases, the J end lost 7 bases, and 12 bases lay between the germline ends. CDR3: CASSFGPRAEKLFF. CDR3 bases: TGTGCCAGCAGCTTTGGGCCACGAGCTGAAAAACTGTTTTTT.

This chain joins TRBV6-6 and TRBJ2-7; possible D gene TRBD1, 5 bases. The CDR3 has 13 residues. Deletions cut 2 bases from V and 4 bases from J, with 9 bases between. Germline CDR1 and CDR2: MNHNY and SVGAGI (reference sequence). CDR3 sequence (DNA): TGTGCCAGCAGTTACGGGAAGGGGTACGAGCAGTACTTC. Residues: CASSYGKGYEQYF.